This T cell receptor beta chain is from a study of cytomegalovirus exposure and HLA in healthy donors. PCR amplification relied on 60 Vbeta primers (plus 13 Jbeta primers). The repertoire was sequenced with immunoSEQ multiplex PCR; TCRdb's copy has only in-frame clones and lacks some. The sample lists approximately 88,000 clones, about 74% occurring once. CDR3 length: 14 amino acids. Trimming removed 2 bases from V and 1 base from J, with 9 bases in between. Germline CDR1 SGDLS, CDR2 YYNGEE. The specimen was PBMCs. The clonotype was recovered from a man aged 25 to 40 in good health and CMV-seronegative. The chain couples TRBV9 to TRBJ1-1; D is ambiguous. CDR3 nucleotides: TGTGCCAGCAGCGTTGCACAGAGGAACACTGAAGCTTTCTTT. Amino acids: CASSVAQRNTEAFF.